Described below is a single TCR beta chain sequence and its context. Its antigen remains unidentified. The sample comes from a study of T cells after posttransplantation cyclophosphamide. Study conclusions and caveats: Blood and skin or GI T cell repertoires showed limited TRB overlap. Recipient CMV seropositivity and CMV reactivation strongly tracked TRB clonality. Donor-recipient repertoire similarity was low at 1-2 months, rising over year one.

Only in-frame clones appear in the TCRdb table, and some are missing; sequencing was by immunoSEQ multiplex PCR. The data hold some 47,000 clones, with 85% to 90% observed a single time. The CDR3 is 15 residues long. Germline V CDR1 and CDR2: SGDLS, YYNGEE. J gave up 0 bases and V 4 bases, and 4 bases lay outside the gene matches. The J gene is TRBJ2-7, the V gene TRBV9; 10 nucleotides line up with TRBD2. Specimen: PBMCs. The TCR comes from a man between 25 and 39 years old with a blood cancer, CMV-positive, and with a related stem cell donor. Here the CDR3 DNA reads TGTGCCAGCAGCTTGGGACTAGCGCACTCCTACGAGCAGTACTTC. It codes for CASSLGLAHSYEQYF.